This T cell receptor beta chain was obtained from a study of blood T cell repertoires in COVID-19. Study background: Samples taken during acute and convalescent COVID-19 were collected in the United States, Italy and Spain. The analysed material was cDNA or gDNA that came from T cells, B-cell-depleted T cells, or PBMCs.

V was clipped by 4 bases and J by 2 bases, with 10 bases between them. The germline V gene has CDR1 SGHRS and CDR2 YFSETQ. This CDR3 region has 14 residues. TCRdb keeps only in-frame clones here, not all; method: immunoSEQ multiplex PCR. The table records about 150,000 clones, roughly 87% of them present only once. The clonotype was recovered from a woman in her sixties with active or convalescent COVID-19. The chain is built from TRBV5-1 and TRBJ1-5, with D perhaps matching TRBD1 (5 bases). Sequencing was performed on peripheral blood. CDR3 amino acids: CASSLGHGNQPQHF. DNA of the CDR3: TGCGCCAGCAGCCTAGGACACGGCAATCAGCCCCAGCATTTT.